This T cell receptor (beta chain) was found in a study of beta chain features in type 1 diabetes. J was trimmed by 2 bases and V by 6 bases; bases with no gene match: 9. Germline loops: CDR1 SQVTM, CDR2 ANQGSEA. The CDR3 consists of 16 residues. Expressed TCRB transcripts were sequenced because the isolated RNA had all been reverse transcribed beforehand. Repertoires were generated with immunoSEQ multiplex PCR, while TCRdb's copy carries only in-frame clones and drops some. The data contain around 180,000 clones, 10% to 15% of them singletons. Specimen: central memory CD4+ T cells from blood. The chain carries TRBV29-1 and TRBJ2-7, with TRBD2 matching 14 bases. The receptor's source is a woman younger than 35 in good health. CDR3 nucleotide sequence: TGCAGCGTCTCCGGGACTAGCGGGAGTGGCCCCTACGAGCAGTACTTC. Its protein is CSVSGTSGSGPYEQYF.